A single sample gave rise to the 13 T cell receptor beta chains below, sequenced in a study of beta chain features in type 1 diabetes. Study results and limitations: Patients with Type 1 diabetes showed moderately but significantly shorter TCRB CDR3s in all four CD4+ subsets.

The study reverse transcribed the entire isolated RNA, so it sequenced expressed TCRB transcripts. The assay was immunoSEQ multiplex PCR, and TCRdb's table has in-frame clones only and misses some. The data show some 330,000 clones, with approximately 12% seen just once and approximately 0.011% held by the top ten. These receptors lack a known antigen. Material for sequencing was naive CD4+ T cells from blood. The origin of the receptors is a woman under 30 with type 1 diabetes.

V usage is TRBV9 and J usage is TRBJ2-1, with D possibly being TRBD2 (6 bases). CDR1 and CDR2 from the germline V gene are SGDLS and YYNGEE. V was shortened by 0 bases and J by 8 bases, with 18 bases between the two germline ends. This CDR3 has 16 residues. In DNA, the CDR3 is TGTGCCAGCAGCGTAGCCCCGGGTGGGGCGGGGTATGAGCAGTTCTTC. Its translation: CASSVAPGGAGYEQFF.

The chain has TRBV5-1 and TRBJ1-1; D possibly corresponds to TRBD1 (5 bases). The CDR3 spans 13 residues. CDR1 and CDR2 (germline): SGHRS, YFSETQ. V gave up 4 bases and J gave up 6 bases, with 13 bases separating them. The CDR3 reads CASSTGGSAEAFF. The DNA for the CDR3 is TGCGCCAGCAGCACGGGGGGGAGCGCTGAAGCTTTCTTT. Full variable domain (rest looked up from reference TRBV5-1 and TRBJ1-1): KAGVTQTPRYLIKTRGQQVTLSCSPISGHRSVSWYQQTPGQGLQFLFEYFSETQRNKGNFPGRFSGRQFSNSRSEMNVSTLELGDSALYLCASSTGGSAEAFFGQGTRLTVV.

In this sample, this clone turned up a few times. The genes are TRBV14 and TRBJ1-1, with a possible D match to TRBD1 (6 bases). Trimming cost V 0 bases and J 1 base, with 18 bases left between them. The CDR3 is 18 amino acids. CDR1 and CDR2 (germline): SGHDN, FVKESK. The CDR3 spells CASSQEAGGALGNTEAFF. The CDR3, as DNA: TGTGCCAGCAGCCAAGAGGCCGGGGGGGCGCTTGGGAACACTGAAGCTTTCTTT.

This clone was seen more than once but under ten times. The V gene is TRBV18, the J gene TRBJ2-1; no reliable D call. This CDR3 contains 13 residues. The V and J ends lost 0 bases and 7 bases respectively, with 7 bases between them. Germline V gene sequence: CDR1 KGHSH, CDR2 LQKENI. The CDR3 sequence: CASSPPTPNEQFF. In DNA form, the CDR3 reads TGTGCCAGCTCACCACCCACTCCGAATGAGCAGTTCTTC.

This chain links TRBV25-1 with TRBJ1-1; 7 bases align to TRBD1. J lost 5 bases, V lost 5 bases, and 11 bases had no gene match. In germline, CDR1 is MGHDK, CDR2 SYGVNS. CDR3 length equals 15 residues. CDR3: CASSQTGIQATEAFF. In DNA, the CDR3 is TGTGCCAGCAGTCAGACAGGGATTCAGGCGACTGAAGCTTTCTTT.

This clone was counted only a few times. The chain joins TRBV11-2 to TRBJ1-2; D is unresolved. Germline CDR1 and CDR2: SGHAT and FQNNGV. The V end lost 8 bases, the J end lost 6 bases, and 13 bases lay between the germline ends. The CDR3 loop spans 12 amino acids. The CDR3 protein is CASGLLIDGYTF. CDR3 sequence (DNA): TGTGCCAGCGGCCTCCTTATCGATGGCTACACCTTC.

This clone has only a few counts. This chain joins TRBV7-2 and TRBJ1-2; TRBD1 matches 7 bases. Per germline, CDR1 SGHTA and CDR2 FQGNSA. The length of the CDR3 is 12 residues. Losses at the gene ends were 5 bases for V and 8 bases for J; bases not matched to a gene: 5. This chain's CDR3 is CASSTRQGGYTF. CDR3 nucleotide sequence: TGTGCCAGCAGCACCCGACAGGGAGGCTACACCTTC.

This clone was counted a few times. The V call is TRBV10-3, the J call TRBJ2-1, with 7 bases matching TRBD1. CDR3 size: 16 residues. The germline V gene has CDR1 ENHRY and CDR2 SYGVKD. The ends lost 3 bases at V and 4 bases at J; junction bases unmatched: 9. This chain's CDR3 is CAISERSGQPYNEQFF. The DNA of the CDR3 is TGTGCCATCAGTGAAAGATCGGGACAGCCATACAATGAGCAGTTCTTC.

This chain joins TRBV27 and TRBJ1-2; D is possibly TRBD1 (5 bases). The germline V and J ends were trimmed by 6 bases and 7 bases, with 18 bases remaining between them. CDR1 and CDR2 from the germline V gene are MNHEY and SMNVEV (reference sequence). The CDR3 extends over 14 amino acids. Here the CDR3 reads CASSPRPGHSGYTF. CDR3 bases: TGTGCCAGCAGCCCTAGACCAGGACATAGTGGCTACACCTTC.

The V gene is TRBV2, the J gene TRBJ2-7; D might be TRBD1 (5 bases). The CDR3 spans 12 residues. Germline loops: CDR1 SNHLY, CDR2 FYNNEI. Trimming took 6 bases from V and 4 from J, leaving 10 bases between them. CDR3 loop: CASRATGYEQYF. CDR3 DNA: TGTGCCAGCAGGGCCACAGGTTACGAGCAGTACTTC.

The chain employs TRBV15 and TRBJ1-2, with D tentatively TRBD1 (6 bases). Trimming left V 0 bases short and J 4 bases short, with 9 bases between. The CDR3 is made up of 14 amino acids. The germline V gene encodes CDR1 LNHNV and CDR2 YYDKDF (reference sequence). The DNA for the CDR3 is TGTGCCACCAGCAGAGAAGTAGGGGGCTATGGCTACACCTTC. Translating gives CATSREVGGYGYTF. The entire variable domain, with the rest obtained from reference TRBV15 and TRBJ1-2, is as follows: DAMVIQNPRYQVTQFGKPVTLSCSQTLNHNVMYWYQQKSSQAPKLLFHYYDKDFNNEADTPDNFQSRRPNTSFCFLDIRSPGLGDTAMYLCATSREVGGYGYTFGSGTRLTVV.

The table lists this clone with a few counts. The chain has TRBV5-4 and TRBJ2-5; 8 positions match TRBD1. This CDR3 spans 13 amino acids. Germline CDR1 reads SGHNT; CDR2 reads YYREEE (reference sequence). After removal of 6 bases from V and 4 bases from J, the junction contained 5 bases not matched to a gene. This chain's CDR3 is CASTGGSGETQYF. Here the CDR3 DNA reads TGTGCCAGCACAGGGGGCAGCGGAGAGACCCAGTACTTC.

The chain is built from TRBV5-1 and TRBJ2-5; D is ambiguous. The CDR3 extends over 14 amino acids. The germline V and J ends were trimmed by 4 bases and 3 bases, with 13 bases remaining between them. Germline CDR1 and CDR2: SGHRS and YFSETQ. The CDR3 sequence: CASSPGGVEETQYF. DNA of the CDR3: TGCGCCAGCAGCCCGGGTGGAGTAGAAGAGACCCAGTACTTC. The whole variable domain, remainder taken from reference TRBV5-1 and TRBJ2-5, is KAGVTQTPRYLIKTRGQQVTLSCSPISGHRSVSWYQQTPGQGLQFLFEYFSETQRNKGNFPGRFSGRQFSNSRSEMNVSTLELGDSALYLCASSPGGVEETQYFGPGTRLLVL.